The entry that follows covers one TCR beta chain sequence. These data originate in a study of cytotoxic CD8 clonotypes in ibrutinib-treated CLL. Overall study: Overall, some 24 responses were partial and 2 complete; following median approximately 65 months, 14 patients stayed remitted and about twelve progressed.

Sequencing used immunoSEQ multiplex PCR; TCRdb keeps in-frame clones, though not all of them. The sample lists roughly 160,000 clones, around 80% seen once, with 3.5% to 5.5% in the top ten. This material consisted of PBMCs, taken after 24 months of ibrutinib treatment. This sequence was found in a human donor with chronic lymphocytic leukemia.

The CDR3 is CASSVTSGGTDTQYF. The CDR3 DNA is TGTGCCAGCAGTGTGACTAGCGGGGGCACAGATACGCAGTATTTT. This chain links TRBV6-1 with TRBJ2-3; 11 nucleotides align to TRBD2. Per the germline V gene, CDR1 is MNHNS and CDR2 is SASEGT. The V and J ends lost 4 bases and 1 base, in that order; junction bases with no gene match: 1. This CDR3 contains 15 residues.